This TCR beta chain originates from a study of T cells after posttransplantation cyclophosphamide. Whole-study findings and limits: Later post-transplant blood repertoires were often dominated by donor CD8+ memory clones. Recipient CMV seropositivity and CMV reactivation strongly tracked TRB clonality.

Sequencing was performed with immunoSEQ multiplex PCR; in TCRdb, only in-frame clones are kept and a portion is missing. The table has roughly 30,000 clones, approximately 90% seen once; the top ten hold more than 12%. With V trimmed by 2 bases and J by 1 base, 1 base remained unmatched. Per germline, CDR1 MDHEN and CDR2 SYDVKM. The CDR3 is 17 amino acids. As for this clone: Its antigen remains unknown.

The sample was PBMCs. J is TRBJ2-3 and V is TRBV28, with 15 bases matching TRBD2. The receptor's source is a woman in her thirties or forties with a blood cancer, CMV-positive, and with a related stem cell donor. The CDR3, as DNA: TGTGCCAGCAGTTTAGGACTAGCGGGGGGGGGCACAGATACGCAGTATTTT. This encodes CASSLGLAGGGTDTQYF.